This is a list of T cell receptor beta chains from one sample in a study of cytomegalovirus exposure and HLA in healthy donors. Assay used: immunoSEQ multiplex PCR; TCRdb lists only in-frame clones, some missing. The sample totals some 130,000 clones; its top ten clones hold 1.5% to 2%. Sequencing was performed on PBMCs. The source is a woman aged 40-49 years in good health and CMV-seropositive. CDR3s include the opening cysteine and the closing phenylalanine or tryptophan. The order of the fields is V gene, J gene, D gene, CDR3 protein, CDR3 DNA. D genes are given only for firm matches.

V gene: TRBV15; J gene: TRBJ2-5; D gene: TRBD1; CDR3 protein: CATSRGQGEETQYF; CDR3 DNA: TGTGCCACCAGCAGGGGACAGGGGGAAGAGACCCAGTACTTC
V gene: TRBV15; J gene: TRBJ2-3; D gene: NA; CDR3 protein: CATSSPREGTDTQYF; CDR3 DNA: TGTGCCACCAGCAGCCCCAGGGAAGGCACAGATACGCAGTATTTT
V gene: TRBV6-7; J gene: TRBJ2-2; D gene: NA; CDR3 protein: CASRKEGAVGELFF; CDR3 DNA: TGTGCCAGCAGGAAGGAGGGGGCCGTCGGGGAGCTGTTTTTT
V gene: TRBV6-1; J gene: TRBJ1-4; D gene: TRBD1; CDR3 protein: CASKNRGHEKLFF; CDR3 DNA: TGTGCCAGCAAGAACAGGGGGCACGAAAAACTGTTTTTT
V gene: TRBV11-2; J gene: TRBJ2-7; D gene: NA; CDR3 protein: CASSLALSISGFYYEQYF; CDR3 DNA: TGTGCCAGCAGCTTAGCTCTGTCCATCAGCGGGTTCTACTACGAGCAGTACTTC
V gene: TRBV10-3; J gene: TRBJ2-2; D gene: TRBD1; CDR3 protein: CAISEVPGQTGELFF; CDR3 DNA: TGTGCCATCAGTGAGGTCCCGGGACAGACCGGGGAGCTGTTTTTT
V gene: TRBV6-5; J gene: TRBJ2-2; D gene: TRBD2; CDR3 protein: CASRREGDTGELFF; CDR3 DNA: TGTGCCAGCAGGCGGGAGGGGGACACCGGGGAGCTGTTTTTT
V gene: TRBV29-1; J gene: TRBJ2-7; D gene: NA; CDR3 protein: CSVERPPGAEQYF; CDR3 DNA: TGCAGCGTTGAAAGGCCCCCAGGGGCCGAGCAGTACTTC
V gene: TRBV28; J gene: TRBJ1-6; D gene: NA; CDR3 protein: CASSLPTSSGSPLHF; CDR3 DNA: TGTGCCAGCAGTTTACCCACAAGTTCAGGTTCACCCCTCCACTTT
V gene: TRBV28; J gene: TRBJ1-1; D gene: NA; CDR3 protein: CASSSAGTMNTEAFF; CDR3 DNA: TGTGCCAGCAGTTCGGCAGGGACAATGAACACTGAAGCTTTCTTT
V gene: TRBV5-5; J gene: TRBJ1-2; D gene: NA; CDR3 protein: CASSAAGAYGYTF; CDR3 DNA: TGTGCCAGCAGCGCGGCAGGGGCCTATGGCTACACCTTC
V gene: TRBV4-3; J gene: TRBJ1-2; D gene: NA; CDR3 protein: CASSQVLGESNGYTF; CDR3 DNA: TGCGCCAGCAGCCAAGTATTGGGAGAGAGCAATGGCTACACCTTC
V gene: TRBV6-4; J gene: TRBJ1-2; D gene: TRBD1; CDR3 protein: CASSDQGVNNLLGGYTF; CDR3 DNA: TGTGCCAGCAGTGATCAGGGGGTTAACAATCTATTAGGTGGCTACACCTTC
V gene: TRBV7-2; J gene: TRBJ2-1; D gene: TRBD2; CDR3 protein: CASSLPSGSPYNEQFF; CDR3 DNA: TGTGCCAGCAGCTTACCGAGCGGGAGCCCCTACAATGAGCAGTTCTTC
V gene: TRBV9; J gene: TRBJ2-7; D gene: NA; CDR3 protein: CASSGGQSYERYF; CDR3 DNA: TGTGCCAGCAGCGGCGGACAGAGCTACGAGCGGTACTTC
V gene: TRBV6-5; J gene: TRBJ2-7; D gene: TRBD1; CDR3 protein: CASSYDRGYYEQYF; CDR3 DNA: TGTGCCAGCAGTTACGACAGGGGGTACTACGAGCAGTACTTC
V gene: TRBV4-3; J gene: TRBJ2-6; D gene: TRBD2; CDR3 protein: CASSQAPTSGGSGANVLTF; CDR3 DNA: TGCGCCAGCAGCCAAGCCCCGACTAGCGGAGGCTCTGGGGCCAACGTCCTGACTTTC
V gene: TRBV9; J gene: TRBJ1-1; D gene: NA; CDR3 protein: CASSVRGESTEAFF; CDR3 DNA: TGTGCCAGCAGCGTACGGGGAGAAAGCACTGAAGCTTTCTTT
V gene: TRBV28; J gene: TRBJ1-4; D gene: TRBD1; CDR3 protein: CASSLSGDRGHPVWVF; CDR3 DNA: TGTGCCAGCAGTTTATCAGGGGACAGGGGGCACCCAGTTTGGGTTTTT
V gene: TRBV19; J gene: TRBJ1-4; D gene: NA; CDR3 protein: CASSIGGTYAEKLFF; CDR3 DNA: TGTGCCAGTAGTATCGGGGGAACGTATGCGGAAAAACTGTTTTTT
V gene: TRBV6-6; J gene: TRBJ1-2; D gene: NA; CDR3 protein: CASSLSQGSYGYTF; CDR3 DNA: TGTGCCAGCAGTTTGTCACAGGGCAGCTATGGCTACACCTTC
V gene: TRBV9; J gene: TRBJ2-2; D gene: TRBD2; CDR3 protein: CASSVVTGGTGELFF; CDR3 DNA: TGTGCCAGCAGCGTAGTAACGGGGGGCACCGGGGAGCTGTTTTTT
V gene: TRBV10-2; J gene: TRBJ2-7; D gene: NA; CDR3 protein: CASSQGGTYEQYF; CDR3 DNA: TGCGCCAGCTCCCAGGGGGGTACCTACGAGCAGTACTTC
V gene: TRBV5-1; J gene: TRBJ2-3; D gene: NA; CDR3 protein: CASSLLLSSTDTQYF; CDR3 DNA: TGCGCCAGCAGCTTGCTTCTAAGTAGCACAGATACGCAGTATTTT
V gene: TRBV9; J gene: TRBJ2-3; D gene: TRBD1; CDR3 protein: CASSARQGAVTDTQYF; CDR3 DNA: TGTGCCAGCAGCGCCAGACAGGGGGCGGTCACAGATACGCAGTATTTT
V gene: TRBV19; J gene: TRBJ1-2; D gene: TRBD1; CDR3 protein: CASSTAGTVLYGYTF; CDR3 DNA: TGTGCCAGTAGTACGGCCGGGACAGTTCTCTATGGCTACACCTTC
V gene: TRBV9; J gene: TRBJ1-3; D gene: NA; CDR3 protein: CASSLGSWGGTAGNTIYF; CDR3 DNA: TGTGCCAGCAGCCTAGGAAGTTGGGGGGGAACGGCTGGAAACACCATATATTTT
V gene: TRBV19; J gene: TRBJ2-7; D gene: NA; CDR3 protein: CASSILPNYEQYF; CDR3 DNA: TGTGCCAGTAGTATCCTGCCTAATTACGAGCAGTACTTC
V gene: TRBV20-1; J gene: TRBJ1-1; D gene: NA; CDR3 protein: CSARAPGPFF; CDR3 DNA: TGCAGTGCTAGAGCCCCAGGGCCTTTCTTT
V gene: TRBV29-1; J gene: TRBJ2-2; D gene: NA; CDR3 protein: CSVEGRSNTGELFF; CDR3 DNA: TGCAGCGTTGAGGGGCGGAGTAACACCGGGGAGCTGTTTTTT
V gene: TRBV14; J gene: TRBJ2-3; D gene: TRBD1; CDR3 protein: CASSQYRDRGADTQYF; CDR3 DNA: TGTGCCAGCAGCCAATACCGGGACAGGGGCGCAGATACGCAGTATTTT
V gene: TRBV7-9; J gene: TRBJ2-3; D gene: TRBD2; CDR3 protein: CASSLTSGRPTDTQYF; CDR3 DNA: TGTGCCAGCAGCTTGACTAGCGGGAGGCCCACAGATACGCAGTATTTT
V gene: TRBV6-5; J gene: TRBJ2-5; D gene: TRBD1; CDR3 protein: CASRTLGQGIVYF; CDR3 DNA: TGTGCCAGCAGGACGCTGGGACAGGGGATCGTGTACTTC
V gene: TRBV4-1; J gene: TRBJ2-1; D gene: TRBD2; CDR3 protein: CASSQSSGRANEQFF; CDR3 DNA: TGCGCCAGCAGCCAGAGTAGCGGGAGGGCCAATGAGCAGTTCTTC
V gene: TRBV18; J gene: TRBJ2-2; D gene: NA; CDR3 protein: CASSPEGGILGELFF; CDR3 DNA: TGTGCCAGCTCACCAGAAGGCGGGATCCTCGGGGAGCTGTTTTTT
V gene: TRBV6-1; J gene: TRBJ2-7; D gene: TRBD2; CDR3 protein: CASRRLGGSGYEQYF; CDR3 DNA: TGTGCCAGCAGAAGACTGGGCGGGAGTGGGTACGAGCAGTACTTC
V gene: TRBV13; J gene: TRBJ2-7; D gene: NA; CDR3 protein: CASSPTSETYEQYF; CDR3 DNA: TGTGCCAGCAGCCCGACCAGCGAGACCTACGAGCAGTACTTC
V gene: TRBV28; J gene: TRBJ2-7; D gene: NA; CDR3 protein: CASRRLTPGGEYEQYF; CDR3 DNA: TGTGCCAGCAGGCGATTGACCCCGGGGGGCGAGTACGAGCAGTACTTC
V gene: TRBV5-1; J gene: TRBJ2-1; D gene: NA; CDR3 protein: CASSLALSYNEQFF; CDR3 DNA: TGCGCCAGCAGCTTGGCCCTATCCTACAATGAGCAGTTCTTC
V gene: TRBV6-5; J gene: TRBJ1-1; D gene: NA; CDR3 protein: CASSPFGGNTEAFF; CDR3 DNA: TGTGCCAGCAGTCCTTTCGGAGGGAACACTGAAGCTTTCTTT
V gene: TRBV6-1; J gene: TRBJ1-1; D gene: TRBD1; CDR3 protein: CASSEYRTGGVLNTEAFF; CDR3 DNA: TGTGCCAGCAGTGAATACAGGACAGGGGGCGTTTTGAACACTGAAGCTTTCTTT
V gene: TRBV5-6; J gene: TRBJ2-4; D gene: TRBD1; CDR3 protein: CASRTGALSIQYF; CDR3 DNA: TGTGCCAGCAGGACAGGGGCCCTAAGCATTCAGTACTTC
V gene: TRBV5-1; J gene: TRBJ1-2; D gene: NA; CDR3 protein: CASSLAGSHDGYTF; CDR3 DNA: TGCGCCAGCAGCTTGGCCGGGTCCCATGATGGCTACACCTTC
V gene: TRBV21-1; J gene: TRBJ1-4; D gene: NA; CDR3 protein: CASEQKTNEKLFF; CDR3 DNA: TGTGCCAGCGAACAGAAAACTAATGAAAAACTGTTTTTT
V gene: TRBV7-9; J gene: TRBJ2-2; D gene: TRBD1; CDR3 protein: CASSLTGGAGGELFF; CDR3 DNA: TGTGCCAGCAGTTTGACAGGGGGCGCCGGCGGGGAGCTGTTTTTT
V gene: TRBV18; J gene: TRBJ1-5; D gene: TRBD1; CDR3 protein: CASSPMGQPHGAQHF; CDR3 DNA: TGTGCCAGCTCACCAATGGGACAGCCCCACGGAGCCCAGCATTTT
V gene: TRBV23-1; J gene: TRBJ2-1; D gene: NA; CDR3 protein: CASSQSTGGAGEQFF; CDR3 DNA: TGCGCCAGCAGTCAATCGACGGGGGGCGCGGGTGAGCAGTTCTTC
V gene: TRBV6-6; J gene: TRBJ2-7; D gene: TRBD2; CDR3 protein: CASSPREGRYEQYF; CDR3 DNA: TGTGCCAGCAGTCCCCGGGAGGGCCGTTACGAGCAGTACTTC
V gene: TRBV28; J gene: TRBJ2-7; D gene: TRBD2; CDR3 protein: CASRPRLASNYEQYF; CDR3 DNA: TGTGCCAGCAGACCTCGACTAGCGAGTAACTACGAGCAGTACTTC
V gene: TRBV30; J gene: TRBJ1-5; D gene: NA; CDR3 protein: CAWSPPPSGNVFGNQPQHF; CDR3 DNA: TGTGCCTGGAGCCCCCCACCCTCAGGGAACGTATTTGGCAATCAGCCCCAGCATTTT
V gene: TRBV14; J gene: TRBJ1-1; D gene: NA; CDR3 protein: CASSQETGFFDTEAFF; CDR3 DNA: TGTGCCAGCAGCCAAGAGACAGGCTTCTTCGACACTGAAGCTTTCTTT
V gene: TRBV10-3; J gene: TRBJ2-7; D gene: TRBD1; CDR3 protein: CAISVRGQGTYEQYF; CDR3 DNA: TGTGCCATCAGTGTCAGGGGGCAGGGGACTTACGAGCAGTACTTC
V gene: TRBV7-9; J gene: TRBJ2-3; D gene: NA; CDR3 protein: CASSLSSSLVTDTQYF; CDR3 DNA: TGTGCCAGCAGCTTATCTTCTAGCCTTGTCACAGATACGCAGTATTTT
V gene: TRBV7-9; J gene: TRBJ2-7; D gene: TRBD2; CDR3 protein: CASSFLAGGSYEQYF; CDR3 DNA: TGTGCCAGCAGCTTCCTAGCGGGAGGATCCTACGAGCAGTACTTC